A selection of T cell receptor beta chains follows, all from one sample in a study of response to subunit inactivated influenza vaccine. MiXCR was run by TCRdb on the RT-PCR reads, yielding one entry per CDR3 protein. The sample includes approximately 570,000 distinct CDR3 sequences, less than 10% of them seen just once. The sample was PBMCs from blood, taken about 24 months after vaccination. The source of these receptors is a man between 50 and 69 years old who received an inactivated influenza vaccine. The CDR3 runs from the conserved cysteine through the conserved F or W. The D gene is left open where the match is weak. Some rows have no size entry. The others give once, few or many, or a class for an expanded clone.

abundance	d_gene	v_gene	j_gene	len	CDR3aa	CDR3nt
many	.	TRBV15	TRBJ1-5	18	CATSRGEGRASLNRPQHF	TGTGCCACCAGCAGAGGCGAAGGACGAGCTAGCCTTAACCGGCCCCAGCATTTT
.	.	TRBV5-1	TRBJ2-7	13	CASSQAPSYEQYF	TGCGCCAGCAGCCAAGCCCCCTCCTACGAGCAGTACTTC
few	TRBD1	TRBV6-5	TRBJ2-7	17	CASSYSPGTGYSYEQYF	TGTGCCAGCAGTTATTCACCCGGGACAGGCTACTCCTACGAGCAGTACTTC
few	TRBD1	TRBV7-8	TRBJ2-4	16	CASSETGAVAKNIQYF	TGTGCCAGCAGCGAAACAGGGGCCGTAGCCAAAAACATTCAGTACTTC
few	.	TRBV27	TRBJ2-7	15	CASRRRQAGSYEQYF	TGTGCCAGCAGACGCCGACAGGCCGGCTCCTACGAGCAGTACTTC
few	.	TRBV4-3	TRBJ2-3	17	CASSQQGPGPNTDTQYF	TGCGCCAGCAGCCAGCAGGGCCCGGGACCAAACACAGATACGCAGTATTTT
.	.	TRBV29-1	TRBJ2-5	12	CSVRPIGETQYF	TGCAGCGTTAGACCGATCGGAGAGACCCAGTACTTC
many	TRBD1	TRBV9	TRBJ1-2	15	CASSPAGTGIYGYTF	TGTGCCAGCAGCCCAGCCGGGACAGGGATCTATGGCTACACCTTC
.	TRBD2	TRBV20-1	TRBJ2-1	17	CSARYRGTSGGYNEQFF	TGCAGTGCTAGATATAGGGGGACTAGCGGGGGGTACAATGAGCAGTTCTTC
few	TRBD1	TRBV4-3	TRBJ1-1	15	CASSQDRQGGVEAFF	TGCGCCAGCAGCCAAGATAGGCAGGGGGGGGTTGAAGCTTTCTTT
.	.	TRBV29-1	TRBJ1-1	13	CSVEGQAGTEAFF	TGCAGCGTTGAAGGGCAGGCTGGGACTGAAGCTTTCTTT
.	TRBD1	TRBV13	TRBJ2-5	15	CASSPRRQGEETQYF	TGTGCCAGCAGCCCTAGAAGACAGGGTGAAGAGACCCAGTACTTC
.	.	TRBV12-3/TRBV12-4	TRBJ1-2	16	CASSLGVSPKGYGYTF	TGTGCCAGCAGTTTAGGAGTTTCTCCAAAGGGATATGGCTACACCTTC
once	.	TRBV7-9	TRBJ1-1	13	CASSRRENAEAFF	TGTGCCAGCAGTCGACGGGAGAACGCTGAAGCTTTCTTT
.	.	TRBV13	TRBJ2-1	12	CASSLEVGKQFF	TGTGCCAGCAGCTTAGAAGTGGGGAAGCAGTTCTTC
.	.	TRBV29-1	TRBJ1-2	14	CSVEERTDHYGYTF	TGCAGCGTTGAAGAGAGGACTGACCACTATGGCTACACCTTC
.	TRBD2	TRBV5-4	TRBJ2-1	15	CASSPPASGSYEQFF	TGTGCCAGCAGCCCTCCGGCTAGCGGGAGCTATGAGCAGTTCTTC
few	TRBD2	TRBV5-8	TRBJ2-1	16	CASSWTGTSGYNEQFF	TGTGCCAGCAGCTGGACCGGGACTAGCGGATACAATGAGCAGTTCTTC
.	TRBD2	TRBV9	TRBJ2-3	14	CASSSGLVVGTQYF	TGTGCCAGCAGCTCGGGACTAGTTGTGGGTACGCAGTATTTT
many	TRBD1	TRBV20-1	TRBJ1-2	12	CSARGQNYGYTF	TGCAGTGCCAGGGGACAGAACTATGGCTACACCTTC
few	.	TRBV6-6	TRBJ2-3	13	CASSPNIADTQYF	TGTGCCAGCAGTCCCAATATCGCAGATACGCAGTATTTT
few	.	TRBV28	TRBJ2-1	13	CASSFREGLEQFF	TGTGCCAGCAGTTTCCGTGAGGGCTTGGAGCAGTTCTTC
few	TRBD2	TRBV20-1	TRBJ2-2	15	CSAPEAGGHTGELFF	TGCAGTGCTCCCGAGGCGGGGGGACACACCGGGGAGCTGTTTTTT
few	TRBD2	TRBV6-2/TRBV6-3	TRBJ2-1	14	CASSRIAGALEQFF	TGTGCCAGCAGTCGCATAGCGGGAGCGCTTGAGCAGTTCTTC
few	TRBD1	TRBV7-3	TRBJ2-1	17	CASSLNPPGQGPIEQFF	TGTGCCAGCAGCTTAAATCCCCCGGGACAGGGTCCCATTGAGCAGTTCTTC
.	TRBD2	TRBV2	TRBJ2-3	16	CASSFPGLAGVDTQYF	TGTGCCAGCAGTTTTCCGGGACTAGCGGGAGTGGATACGCAGTATTTT
few	.	TRBV18	TRBJ2-1	16	CASSAGLPQPVDEQFF	TGTGCCAGCTCAGCAGGACTCCCCCAACCCGTCGATGAGCAGTTCTTC
many	.	TRBV5-1	TRBJ2-1	13	CASSTGQHNEQFF	TGCGCCAGCAGCACCGGACAGCACAATGAGCAGTTCTTC
.	.	TRBV11-2	TRBJ2-4	15	CASSLDRGGQNIQYF	TGTGCCAGCAGCTTAGATAGGGGGGGCCAAAACATTCAGTACTTC
many	TRBD2	TRBV29-1	TRBJ2-5	16	CSVEEALAELQETQYF	TGCAGCGTTGAAGAGGCCCTAGCGGAGCTACAAGAGACCCAGTACTTC
few	.	TRBV7-2	TRBJ2-7	15	CASSRYPGPTYEQYF	TGTGCCAGCAGCCGCTACCCCGGACCCACCTACGAGCAGTACTTC
many	TRBD1	TRBV7-9	TRBJ2-2	15	CASSYGTGDTGELFF	TGTGCCAGCAGCTACGGGACAGGGGACACCGGGGAGCTGTTTTTT
.	.	TRBV4-2	TRBJ1-1	16	CASRSVKTVMNTEAFF	TGTGCCAGCAGGTCAGTCAAGACGGTCATGAACACTGAAGCTTTCTTT
few	TRBD2	TRBV5-1	TRBJ2-7	16	CASSPSTSGRAYEQYF	TGCGCCAGCAGCCCGTCTACTAGCGGGAGGGCCTACGAGCAGTACTTC
.	TRBD2	TRBV7-9	TRBJ2-1	16	CASSLVASGSMAEQFF	TGTGCCAGCAGCTTAGTTGCTAGCGGGAGTATGGCTGAGCAGTTCTTC
many	.	TRBV20-1	TRBJ1-2	13	CSASPTDNYGYTF	TGCAGTGCTAGCCCGACAGATAACTATGGCTACACCTTC
.	TRBD1	TRBV5-1	TRBJ1-4	17	CASSPTGTGGPSEKLFF	TGCGCCAGCAGCCCTACCGGGACAGGGGGCCCAAGTGAAAAACTGTTTTTT
few	.	TRBV20-1	TRBJ2-5	12	CSTQRDQETQYF	TGCAGTACCCAGCGGGACCAAGAGACCCAGTACTTC
few	.	TRBV12-3/TRBV12-4	TRBJ1-4	15	CASSRRGFTNEKLFF	TGTGCCAGCAGTCGTCGGGGATTTACTAATGAAAAACTGTTTTTT
.	TRBD1	TRBV20-1	TRBJ1-5	14	CSARQGALGQPQHF	TGCAGTGCCAGACAGGGGGCCCTTGGGCAGCCCCAGCATTTT
.	.	TRBV9	TRBJ1-1	14	CASSGDSLSTEAFF	TGTGCCAGCAGCGGCGACAGCTTAAGCACTGAAGCTTTCTTT
many	.	TRBV6-1	TRBJ2-1	11	CASSDTGTPFF	TGTGCCAGCAGTGATACGGGGACCCCGTTCTTC
.	TRBD2	TRBV5-1	TRBJ2-1	21	CASSLEERRTSGISRYNEQFF	TGCGCCAGCAGCTTGGAGGAAAGGAGGACTAGCGGGATCTCTCGCTACAATGAGCAGTTCTTC
.	.	TRBV9	TRBJ1-1	12	CASSEAGAGAFF	TGTGCCAGCAGCGAGGCCGGGGCCGGCGCTTTCTTT
few	.	TRBV4-2	TRBJ2-7	13	CASSQDGLYEQYF	TGTGCCAGCAGCCAAGATGGACTCTACGAGCAGTACTTC
.	TRBD1	TRBV7-6	TRBJ2-2	15	CARNVLQGAHGELFF	TGTGCCAGAAACGTCTTACAGGGGGCTCACGGGGAGCTGTTTTTT
few	.	TRBV30	TRBJ1-5	12	CAWQTGNQPQHF	TGTGCCTGGCAAACGGGGAATCAGCCCCAGCATTTT
.	.	TRBV5-6	TRBJ2-2	14	CASSLYPETGELFF	TGTGCCAGCAGCTTGTATCCGGAGACCGGGGAGCTGTTTTTT
many	.	TRBV15	TRBJ2-1	17	CATSRDMSGFSYNEQFF	TGTGCCACCAGCAGAGATATGAGCGGGTTCTCCTACAATGAGCAGTTCTTC
.	TRBD2	TRBV7-2	TRBJ2-1	14	CASTSGSRYNEQFF	TGTGCCAGCACTAGCGGGAGCAGGTACAATGAGCAGTTCTTC
many	TRBD2	TRBV5-1	TRBJ2-1	15	CASRFSGSSYNEQFF	TGCGCCAGCAGGTTTAGCGGGAGCTCCTACAATGAGCAGTTCTTC
few	TRBD1	TRBV20-1	TRBJ1-1	12	CSAPGTGLEAFF	TGCAGTGCTCCTGGGACAGGCTTAGAAGCTTTCTTT
.	.	TRBV3-1	TRBJ1-2	15	CASCRGEVRVYGYTF	TGTGCCAGCTGCCGTGGTGAGGTTCGAGTCTATGGCTACACCTTC
few	TRBD2	TRBV10-3	TRBJ2-3	16	CAIMKGLAESTDTQYF	TGTGCCATCATGAAGGGACTAGCGGAAAGCACAGATACGCAGTATTTT